The 28 T cell receptor beta chains below all came from one sample that was sequenced in a study of control samples from healthy donors and cancer patients. Generated by immunoSEQ multiplex PCR, the TCRdb table keeps only in-frame clones and is missing some. The sample includes about 140,000 clones, more than 80% of them seen just once. Sequenced: blood. The receptors stem from a man aged 18 to 30 in good health.

The V and J genes are TRBV6-1 and TRBJ1-1, with a weak D call TRBD1 (5 bases). This CDR3 has 12 amino acids. V was shortened by 0 bases and J by 8 bases, with 7 bases between the two germline ends. The germline V gene has CDR1 MNHNS and CDR2 SASEGT. The CDR3 region is CASSEAGVEAFF. The CDR3, as DNA: TGTGCCAGCAGTGAAGCGGGGGTCGAAGCTTTCTTT.

Only one count was recorded for this clone. The same CDR3 also results from other DNA sequences found in this sample. The chain couples TRBV27 to TRBJ1-1; maybe TRBD1 (5 bases). This CDR3 spans 13 amino acids. The germline V and J ends were trimmed by 6 bases and 1 base, with 9 bases remaining between them. CDR1 is MNHEY, CDR2 SMNVEV, per germline (reference sequence). The CDR3 coding sequence is TGTGCCAGCAGCTTAACAGGGAACACTGAAGCTTTCTTT. Encoded protein: CASSLTGNTEAFF.

The genes are TRBV30 and TRBJ1-1; the match to TRBD1 covers 9 bases. This CDR3 has 13 residues. Trimming at V came to 3 bases and at J to 5 bases, leaving 4 bases not matched to a gene. From germline, CDR1 is GTSNPN and CDR2 SVGIG (reference sequence). The CDR3 coding sequence is TGTGCCTGGAGCCTCGGACAGGGGACTGAAGCTTTCTTT. Translation gives CAWSLGQGTEAFF.

The V call is TRBV4-1, the J call TRBJ2-1; D remains unclear. V lost 1 base to trimming and J lost 5 bases, with 12 bases between them. This CDR3 region has 15 residues. Germline CDR1 is MGHRA and CDR2 is YSYEKL. The DNA of the CDR3 is TGCGCCAGCAGCCAAGTGGCTCGCCCCCACAATGAGCAGTTCTTC. Encoded protein: CASSQVARPHNEQFF.

V is TRBV19 and J is TRBJ1-4, with D perhaps TRBD1 (5 bases). CDR3 length: 13 residues. CDR1 LNHDA and CDR2 SQIVND come from the germline V gene (reference sequence). CDR3 loop: CVLRGATNEKLFF. The DNA of the CDR3 is TGTGTCCTGCGGGGCGCAACTAATGAAAAACTGTTTTTT.

This clone came up once. The chain links TRBV29-1 to TRBJ1-1; the D gene is possibly TRBD1 (6 bases). This CDR3 has 12 residues. V was pared by 5 bases and J by 4 bases, with 11 bases between. Germline CDR1 SQVTM, CDR2 ANQGSEA. The CDR3 is CSVLRGITEAFF. The CDR3 coding sequence is TGCAGCGTTTTAAGGGGGATCACTGAAGCTTTCTTT.

This chain uses TRBV12-3 or TRBV12-4 with TRBJ1-5; no clear D gene. V gave up 6 bases and J gave up 7 bases, with 13 bases separating them. The CDR3 spans 13 residues. In DNA form, the CDR3 reads TGTGCCAGCAGGTCCCGGGTGGACCAGCCCCAGCATTTT. Its translation: CASRSRVDQPQHF.

The chain recombines TRBV7-8 with TRBJ1-6, with D possibly matching TRBD1 (5 bases). Germline CDR1 is SGHVS and CDR2 is FQNEAQ. The CDR3 spans 16 residues. V was pared by 7 bases and J by 9 bases, with 22 bases between. The CDR3 region has the DNA TGTGCCAGCAACAAATCGGGCAGGGAACTAGGTTCACCCCTCCACTTT. Protein: CASNKSGRELGSPLHF.

J is TRBJ1-4 and V is TRBV30; no clear D gene. With 5 bases removed from V and 0 bases from J, the gap between germline ends came to 7 bases. Germline-derived CDR1 and CDR2 are GTSNPN and SVGIG (reference sequence). The CDR3 is 13 residues long. The CDR3 spells CAWQRPTNEKLFF. DNA for the CDR3: TGTGCCTGGCAGAGACCAACTAATGAAAAACTGTTTTTT.

This clone has only one observation. J is TRBJ2-7 and V is TRBV6-2 or TRBV6-3; 11 positions agree with TRBD2. Germline V gene lookup returns CDR1 MNHEY and CDR2 SVGEGT. This CDR3 has 15 amino acids. J lost 2 bases, V lost 5 bases, and 5 bases had no gene match. The CDR3 sequence: CASSKLAGDAYEQYF. The DNA for the CDR3 is TGTGCCAGCAGTAAACTAGCGGGGGATGCCTACGAGCAGTACTTC.

V usage is TRBV7-2 and J usage is TRBJ1-5; D uncertain. In germline, CDR1 is SGHTA, CDR2 FQGNSA. This CDR3 contains 17 residues. V shed 4 bases and J shed 2 bases, with 18 bases lying between them. The CDR3 bases are TGTGCCAGCAGCTCTCTAGCCACGCCCTGGGGCAATCAGCCCCAGCATTTT. It specifies CASSSLATPWGNQPQHF. Complete variable domain (other parts from reference TRBV7-2 and TRBJ1-5): GAGVSQSPSNKVTEKGKDVELRCDPISGHTALYWYRQSLGQGLEFLIYFQGNSAPDKSGLPSDRFSAERTGGSVSTLTIQRTQQEDSAVYLCASSSLATPWGNQPQHFGDGTRLSIL.

This clone came up once. V usage is TRBV3-1 (or the pseudogene TRBV3-2) and J usage is TRBJ1-1; possibly TRBD1 for D (5 bases). The CDR3 contains 12 residues. Per the germline V gene, CDR1 is LGHDT and CDR2 is YNNKEL (reference sequence). V lost 4 bases to trimming and J lost 5 bases, with 8 bases between them. CDR3 DNA: TGTGCCAGCAGCCGGGGGTGGACTGAAGCTTTCTTT. This sequence encodes CASSRGWTEAFF.

This clone was detected only a few times. The V call is TRBV10-3, the J call TRBJ1-2; D call uncertain. Per the germline V gene, CDR1 is ENHRY and CDR2 is SYGVKD. V was trimmed by 2 bases and J by 6 bases, leaving 7 bases between them. The length of the CDR3 is 12 residues. The CDR3: CAISEVNNGYTF. As DNA, the CDR3 is TGTGCCATCAGTGAGGTGAACAATGGCTACACCTTC.

The genes are TRBV2 and TRBJ1-6; D might be TRBD1 (5 bases). Trimming left V 2 bases short and J 4 bases short, with 12 bases between. CDR1 is SNHLY and CDR2 is FYNNEI in the germline V gene. This CDR3 contains 16 residues. The CDR3 DNA follows: TGTGCCAGCAGTGAAACGAGGACAACATATAATTCACCCCTCCACTTT. Translation gives CASSETRTTYNSPLHF.

The chain employs TRBV4-1 and TRBJ1-2; no clear D gene. Trimming pared 1 base from V and 2 bases from J, leaving 11 bases between. Germline CDR1 MGHRA, CDR2 YSYEKL. The CDR3 sequence is 15 residues long. The CDR3 bases are TGCGCCAGCAGCCAAGGGTCAGGTATAAACTATGGCTACACCTTC. Translating it yields CASSQGSGINYGYTF.

The chain couples TRBV28 to TRBJ1-3, with a tentative D call TRBD1 (5 bases). Germline CDR1 is MDHEN and CDR2 is SYDVKM. Trimming cost V 9 bases and J 4 bases, with 13 bases left between them. The CDR3 totals 13 residues. CDR3 amino acids: CASHLRAGNTIYF. In DNA, the CDR3 is TGTGCCAGTCACCTCAGGGCCGGAAACACCATATATTTT. Full variable domain (remainder filled in from reference TRBV28 and TRBJ1-3): DVKVTQSSRYLVKRTGEKVFLECVQDMDHENMFWYRQDPGLGLRLIYFSYDVKMKEKGDIPEGYSVSREKKERFSLILESASTNQTSMYLCASHLRAGNTIYFGEGSWLTVV.

This clone was counted once. This rearrangement joins TRBV18 to TRBJ1-1; possible D gene TRBD1, 5 bases. Trimming shortened V by 2 bases and J by 8 bases, and 9 bases separated the two germline ends. CDR3 length: 12 amino acids. Germline values: CDR1 KGHSH, CDR2 LQKENI. For the CDR3, the DNA is TGTGCCAGCTCACCAGGGACGGCGGAAGCTTTCTTT. It codes for CASSPGTAEAFF.

The chain carries TRBV19 and TRBJ2-1, with TRBD1 matching over 8 bases. Germline CDR1 and CDR2: LNHDA and SQIVND (reference sequence). The CDR3 is made up of 14 amino acids. Trimming removed 7 bases from V and 5 bases from J; junction bases left unmatched: 7. CDR3 DNA: TGTGCCAGTACCCCGGGACAGGTGGACAATGAGCAGTTCTTC. It translates to CASTPGQVDNEQFF. Combining the CDR3 with reference TRBV19 and TRBJ2-1 gives the whole variable domain DGGITQSPKYLFRKEGQNVTLSCEQNLNHDAMYWYRQDPGQGLRLIYYSQIVNDFQKGDIAEGYSVSREKKESFPLTVTSAQKNPTAFYLCASTPGQVDNEQFFGPGTRLTVL.

V gene TRBV5-1 combines with J gene TRBJ2-1, with D tentatively TRBD1 (8 bases). V was clipped by 4 bases and J by 5 bases, with 16 bases between them. The CDR3 has 15 amino acids. Germline V gene lookup returns CDR1 SGHRS and CDR2 YFSETQ. CDR3 coding DNA: TGCGCCAGCAGCATAAGACAGGGGAGGGACAATGAGCAGTTCTTC. Protein: CASSIRQGRDNEQFF.

The chain couples TRBV5-1 to TRBJ2-7, with 7 bases that match TRBD1. The length of the CDR3 is 15 residues. From germline, CDR1 is SGHRS and CDR2 YFSETQ. V was clipped by 1 base and J by 3 bases; unmatched bases: 7. The DNA for the CDR3 is TGCGCCAGCAGCTTGTCTACAGGGGTGGTCTACGAGCAGTACTTC. This translates into CASSLSTGVVYEQYF. The full variable domain, completed using reference TRBV5-1 and TRBJ2-7, is KAGVTQTPRYLIKTRGQQVTLSCSPISGHRSVSWYQQTPGQGLQFLFEYFSETQRNKGNFPGRFSGRQFSNSRSEMNVSTLELGDSALYLCASSLSTGVVYEQYFGPGTRLTVT.

The rearrangement joins TRBV6-1 to TRBJ2-7; no firm D call. The CDR3 is 11 residues long. The germline CDR1 and CDR2 sequences are MNHNS and SASEGT. V was clipped by 2 bases and J by 5 bases, with 4 bases between them. The CDR3 is CASSEWDEQYF. In DNA, the CDR3 is TGTGCCAGCAGTGAATGGGACGAGCAGTACTTC.

V usage is TRBV7-9 and J usage is TRBJ1-1; no reliable D call. V was clipped by 7 bases and J by 8 bases, with 11 bases between them. Germline assignment: CDR1 SEHNR and CDR2 FQNEAQ (reference sequence). The CDR3 has 11 residues. This chain's CDR3 is CASTRTAEAFF. DNA of the CDR3: TGTGCCAGCACCCGGACCGCAGAAGCTTTCTTT.

V usage is TRBV2 and J usage is TRBJ1-1; 7 bases are a match to TRBD1. This CDR3 comprises 15 residues. Germline lookup yields CDR1 SNHLY and CDR2 FYNNEI. Trimming took 10 bases from V and 4 from J; bases not matched to a gene: 15. In DNA, the CDR3 is TGTGCCATCCCGGGGCCTGACAGGGCGCTCACTGAAGCTTTCTTT. Translation: CAIPGPDRALTEAFF.

The chain links TRBV6-1 to TRBJ1-5; D is uncertain. Germline V gives CDR1 MNHNS, CDR2 SASEGT. The CDR3 covers 15 residues. V was pared by 1 base and J by 0 bases, with 7 bases between. The CDR3 coding sequence is TGTGCCAGCAGTGAAGGGATGGATAGCAATCAGCCCCAGCATTTT. This gives the protein CASSEGMDSNQPQHF.

The chain couples TRBV6-6 to TRBJ2-1; D is unclear. There are 14 residues in the CDR3. V lost 5 bases and J lost 4, with 12 bases in between. Germline V gives CDR1 MNHNY, CDR2 SVGAGI (reference sequence). CDR3 in DNA: TGTGCCAGCAGTAGCAGTATGGGGTACAATGAGCAGTTCTTC. This encodes CASSSSMGYNEQFF.

This clone was counted a few times. The gene calls are TRBV30 and TRBJ1-1, with a possible D match to TRBD1 (6 bases). Germline V gene sequence: CDR1 GTSNPN, CDR2 SVGIG (reference sequence). The CDR3 has 14 residues. DNA of the CDR3: TGTGCAAACACGCCCGGGGGCAAGGACACTGAAGCTTTCTTT. This codes for CANTPGGKDTEAFF.

The rearrangement links TRBV15 to TRBJ1-1; 10 nucleotides match TRBD1. The CDR3 contains 14 residues. The ends lost 7 bases at V and 5 bases at J; junction bases unmatched: 7. The V gene's germline CDR1 is LNHNV and CDR2 YYDKDF (reference sequence). CDR3 residues: CATNMDRGRTEAFF. The DNA of the CDR3 is TGTGCCACCAATATGGACAGGGGGAGGACTGAAGCTTTCTTT. The entire variable domain, with the rest obtained from reference TRBV15 and TRBJ1-1, is as follows: DAMVIQNPRYQVTQFGKPVTLSCSQTLNHNVMYWYQQKSSQAPKLLFHYYDKDFNNEADTPDNFQSRRPNTSFCFLDIRSPGLGDTAMYLCATNMDRGRTEAFFGQGTRLTVV.

This chain uses TRBV5-1 with TRBJ2-1; D remains ambiguous. V dropped 3 bases and J dropped 1 base, with 8 bases sitting between them. Germline V gives CDR1 SGHRS, CDR2 YFSETQ. There are 14 residues in the CDR3. The CDR3 region has the DNA TGCGCCAGCAGCTCTGATTATTCCTACAATGAGCAGTTCTTC. Protein product: CASSSDYSYNEQFF.